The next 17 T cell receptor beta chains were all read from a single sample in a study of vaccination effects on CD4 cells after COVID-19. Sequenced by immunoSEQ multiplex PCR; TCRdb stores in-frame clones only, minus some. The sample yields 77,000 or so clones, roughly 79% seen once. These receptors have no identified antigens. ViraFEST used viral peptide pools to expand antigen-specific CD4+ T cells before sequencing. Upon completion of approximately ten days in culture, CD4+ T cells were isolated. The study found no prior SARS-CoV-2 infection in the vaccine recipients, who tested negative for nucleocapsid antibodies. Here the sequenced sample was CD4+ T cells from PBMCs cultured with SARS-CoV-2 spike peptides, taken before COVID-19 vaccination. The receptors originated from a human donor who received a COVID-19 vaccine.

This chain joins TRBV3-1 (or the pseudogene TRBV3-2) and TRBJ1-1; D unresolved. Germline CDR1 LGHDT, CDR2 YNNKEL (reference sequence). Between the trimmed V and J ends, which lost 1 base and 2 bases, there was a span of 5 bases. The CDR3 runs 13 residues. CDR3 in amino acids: CASSQGPNTEAFF. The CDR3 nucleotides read TGTGCCAGCAGCCAAGGCCCCAACACTGAAGCTTTCTTT.

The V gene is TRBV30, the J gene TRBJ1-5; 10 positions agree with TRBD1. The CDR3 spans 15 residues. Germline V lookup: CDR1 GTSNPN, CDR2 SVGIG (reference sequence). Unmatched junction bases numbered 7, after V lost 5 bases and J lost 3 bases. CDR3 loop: CAWAGTGVDNQPQHF. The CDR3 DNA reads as TGTGCCTGGGCCGGGACAGGGGTAGACAATCAGCCCCAGCATTTT.

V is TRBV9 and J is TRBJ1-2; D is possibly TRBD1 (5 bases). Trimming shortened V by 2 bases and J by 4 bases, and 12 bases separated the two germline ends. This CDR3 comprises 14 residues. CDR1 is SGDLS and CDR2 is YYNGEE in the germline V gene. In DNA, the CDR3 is TGTGCCAGCAGCGTGAGTCGGGGCACCTATGGCTACACCTTC. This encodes CASSVSRGTYGYTF.

CDR3 region: CASSPRTGIYGTTYEQYV. DNA for the CDR3: TGTGCCAGCAGCCCAAGGACAGGGATTTATGGCACAACCTACGAGCAGTACGTC. The chain carries TRBV27 and TRBJ2-7; 8 bases align to TRBD1. Trimming removed 6 bases from V and 2 bases from J; junction bases left unmatched: 18. The V gene's germline CDR1 is MNHEY and CDR2 SMNVEV (reference sequence). The CDR3 totals 18 residues.

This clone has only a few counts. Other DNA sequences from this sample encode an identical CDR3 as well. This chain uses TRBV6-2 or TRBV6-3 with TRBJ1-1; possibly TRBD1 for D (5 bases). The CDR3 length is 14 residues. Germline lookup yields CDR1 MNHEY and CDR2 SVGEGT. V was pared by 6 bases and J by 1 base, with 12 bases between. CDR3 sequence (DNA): TGTGCCAGCAGCCTAAGGGGAACGAACACTGAAGCTTTCTTT. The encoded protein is CASSLRGTNTEAFF.

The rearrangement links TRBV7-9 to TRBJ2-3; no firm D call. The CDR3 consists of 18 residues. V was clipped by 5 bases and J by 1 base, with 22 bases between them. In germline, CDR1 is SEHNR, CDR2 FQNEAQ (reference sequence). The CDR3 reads CASSPLGLIPSGTDTQYF. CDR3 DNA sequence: TGTGCCAGCAGCCCTCTAGGGCTAATCCCATCAGGCACAGATACGCAGTATTTT.

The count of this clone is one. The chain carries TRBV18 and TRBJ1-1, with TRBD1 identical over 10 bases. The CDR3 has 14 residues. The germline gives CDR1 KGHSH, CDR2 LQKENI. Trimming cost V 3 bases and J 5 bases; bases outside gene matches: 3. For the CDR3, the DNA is TGTGCCAGCTCACCGGGACAGGGGTTGACTGAAGCTTTCTTT. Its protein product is CASSPGQGLTEAFF.

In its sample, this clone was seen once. The CDR3: CASSRTGPTEAFF. As DNA, the CDR3 is TGTGCCAGCAGTCGGACAGGGCCCACTGAAGCTTTCTTT. The chain joins TRBV6-2 or TRBV6-3 to TRBJ1-1; TRBD1 matches at 8 bases. Germline V lookup: CDR1 MNHEY, CDR2 SVGEGT. The length of the CDR3 is 13 residues. Germline trimming cut 5 bases from V and 4 bases from J; bases unmatched to any gene: 3.

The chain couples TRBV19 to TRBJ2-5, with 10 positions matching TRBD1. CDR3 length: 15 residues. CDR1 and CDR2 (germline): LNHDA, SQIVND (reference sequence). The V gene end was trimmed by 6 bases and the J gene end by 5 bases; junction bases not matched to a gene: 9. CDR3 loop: CASRVTGGVRETQYF. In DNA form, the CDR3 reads TGTGCCAGTAGAGTGACAGGGGGCGTGCGGGAGACCCAGTACTTC.

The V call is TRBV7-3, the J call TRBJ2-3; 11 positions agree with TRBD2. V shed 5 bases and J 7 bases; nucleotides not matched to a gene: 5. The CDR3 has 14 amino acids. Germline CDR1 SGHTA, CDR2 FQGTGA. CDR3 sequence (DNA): TGTGCCAGCAGCCCCTCTAGCGGGGGGAATACGCAGTATTTT. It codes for CASSPSSGGNTQYF.

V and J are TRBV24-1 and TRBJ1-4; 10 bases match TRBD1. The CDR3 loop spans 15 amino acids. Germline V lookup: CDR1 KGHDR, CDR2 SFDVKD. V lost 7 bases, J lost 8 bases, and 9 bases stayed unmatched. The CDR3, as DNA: TGTGCCACCAGCCGCGGGGACAGGGGCGGAGAAAAACTGTTTTTT. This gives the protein CATSRGDRGGEKLFF.

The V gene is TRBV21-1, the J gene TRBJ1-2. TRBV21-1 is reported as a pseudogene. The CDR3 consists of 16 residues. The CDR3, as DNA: TGTGCCAGCAGCAACCCCTCGGGCTCCTCCTTGGACGGCTACACCTTC. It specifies CASSNPSGSSLDGYTF.

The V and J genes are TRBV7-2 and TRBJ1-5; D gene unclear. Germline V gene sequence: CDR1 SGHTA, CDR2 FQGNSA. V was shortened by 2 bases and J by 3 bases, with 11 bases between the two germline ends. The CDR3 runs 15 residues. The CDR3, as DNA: TGTGCCAGCAGCTTATCCGGGGTCATCAATCAGCCCCAGCATTTT. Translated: CASSLSGVINQPQHF.

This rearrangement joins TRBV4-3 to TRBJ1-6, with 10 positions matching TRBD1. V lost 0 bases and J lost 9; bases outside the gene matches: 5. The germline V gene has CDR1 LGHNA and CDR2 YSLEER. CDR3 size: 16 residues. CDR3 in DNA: TGCGCCAGCAGCCAAGAAAGGGACAGGGGAAGTTCACCCCTCCACTTT. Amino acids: CASSQERDRGSSPLHF.

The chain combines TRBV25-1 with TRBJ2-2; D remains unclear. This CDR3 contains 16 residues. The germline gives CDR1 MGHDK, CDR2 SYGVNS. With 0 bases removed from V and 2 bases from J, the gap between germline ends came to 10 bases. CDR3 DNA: TGTGCCAGCAGTGAATATGACGCTTCAAACACCGGGGAGCTGTTTTTT. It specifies CASSEYDASNTGELFF.

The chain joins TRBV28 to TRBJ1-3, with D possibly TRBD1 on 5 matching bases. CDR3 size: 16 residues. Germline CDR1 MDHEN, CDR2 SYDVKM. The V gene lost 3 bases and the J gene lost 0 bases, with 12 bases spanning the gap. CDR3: CASSLMTDPSGNTIYF. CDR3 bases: TGTGCCAGCAGTTTGATGACAGACCCCTCTGGAAACACCATATATTTT.

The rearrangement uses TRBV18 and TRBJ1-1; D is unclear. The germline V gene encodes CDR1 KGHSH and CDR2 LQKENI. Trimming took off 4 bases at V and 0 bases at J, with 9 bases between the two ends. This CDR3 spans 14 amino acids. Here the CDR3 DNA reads TGTGCCAGCTCACGAGACAATTTGAACACTGAAGCTTTCTTT. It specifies CASSRDNLNTEAFF.